The clone carrying this T cell receptor (beta chain) was seen ten or more times. The antigen remains unidentified. CDR3 length: 15 residues. Trimming removed 0 bases at V and 1 base at J, with 9 bases between. Germline CDR1 and CDR2: MNHEY and SVGAGI. This sample was included in a study of T cells in Graves' hyperthyroidism and ophthalmopathy. Each person with ophthalmopathy scored at least 3 on the Clinical Activity Score, reached NOSPECS grade 4 or higher, and had been ill under 3 months. RNA transcripts yielded amplified TCR beta CDR3 regions. The HTBI set primed first-round TCR CDR3 RT-PCR. TCRdb called the multiplex PCR reads again in MiXCR, with one record for every CDR3 protein. The repertoire includes around 600,000 distinct CDR3 sequences, about 14% of them detected once, and over 6% sits in the top ten. General study results and limits: Appearing also in blood were most of the thyroid clonotypes expanded above 0.001. Before onset, by a median of approximately 6.8 months, the model predicted ophthalmopathy.

The sample consisted of blood. This receptor was obtained from a young woman with Graves' ophthalmopathy. V usage is TRBV6-5 and J usage is TRBJ1-2; a possible D gene is TRBD1 (5 bases). The CDR3 reads CASSYSGRDNYGYTF. The CDR3, as DNA: TGTGCCAGCAGTTACTCTGGCAGGGATAACTATGGCTACACCTTC.